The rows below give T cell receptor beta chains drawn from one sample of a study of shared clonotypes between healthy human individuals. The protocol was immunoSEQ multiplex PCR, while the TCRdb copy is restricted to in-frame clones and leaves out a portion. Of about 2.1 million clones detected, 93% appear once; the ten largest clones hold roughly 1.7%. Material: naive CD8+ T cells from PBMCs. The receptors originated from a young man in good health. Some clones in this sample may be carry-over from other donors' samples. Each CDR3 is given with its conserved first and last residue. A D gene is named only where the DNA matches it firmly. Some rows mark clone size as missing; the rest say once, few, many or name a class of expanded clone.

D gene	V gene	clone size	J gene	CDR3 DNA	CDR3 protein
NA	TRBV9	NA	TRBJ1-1	TGTGCCAGCAGCGTAGGTGGCGACACTGAAGCTTTCTTT	CASSVGGDTEAFF
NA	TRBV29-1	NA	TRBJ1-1	TGCAGCGTTGGGTGGGGTGGGGGAACTGAAGCTTTCTTT	CSVGWGGGTEAFF
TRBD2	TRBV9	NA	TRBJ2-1	TGTGCCAGCACGACGAATCAGCGGGAGCGCCCCTACAATGAGCAGTTCTTC	CASTTNQRERPYNEQFF
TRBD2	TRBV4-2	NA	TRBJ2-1	TGTGCCAGCAGCCAAGACGCTAGCGGGGTCTACAATGAGCAGTTCTTC	CASSQDASGVYNEQFF
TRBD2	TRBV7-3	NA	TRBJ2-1	TGTGCCAGCAGCTCGCGGGAGGGTTCCTACAATGAGCAGTTCTTC	CASSSREGSYNEQFF
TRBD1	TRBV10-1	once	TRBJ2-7	TGCGCCCCCAATGGGGGACAGGGAACCTACGAGCAGTACTTC	CAPNGGQGTYEQYF
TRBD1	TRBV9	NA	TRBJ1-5	TGTGCCAGCAGCGAGGGGCCAAACAGGGGGGGCCATCAGCCCCAGCATTTT	CASSEGPNRGGHQPQHF
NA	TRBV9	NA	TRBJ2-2	TGTGCCAGCAGCGTAGGGGGCTCGGGCACCGGGGAGCTGTTTTTT	CASSVGGSGTGELFF
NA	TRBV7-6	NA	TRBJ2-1	TGTGCCAGCAGCTCCTCGAGCTCCTACAATGAGCAGTTCTTC	CASSSSSSYNEQFF
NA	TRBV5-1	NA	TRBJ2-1	TGCGCCAGCAGCTCGGAGGGCCTGTACAATGAGCAGTTCTTC	CASSSEGLYNEQFF